This TCR beta chain originates from a study of shared clonotypes between healthy human individuals. Regarding the study as a whole: Some naive CD4 clonotypes, 5% to 5.5%, turned up in common across several donors. Compared with memory subsets, naive subsets generally had larger estimated richness.

The CDR3 is 16 amino acids. Researchers divided each subset's genomic DNA evenly across several immunoSEQ plates. Original processing notes: Filtering of immunoSEQ junctional sequences could not match full-length read filtering. This table comes from immunoSEQ multiplex PCR, and its TCRdb copy is limited to in-frame clones, with some not included. V and J calls plus clone size are reproduced from that table; the DNA served to infer D and trimming. The sample lists more than 2 million clones; over 85% were seen once. Concerning this clone: The target antigen is unknown.

Cells designated naive CD8 were CD45RO-negative and were positively selected for CCR7, with terminally differentiated effector memory CD45RA+ cells excluded. Specimen: naive CD8+ T cells from PBMCs. This receptor was identified in a man aged 18-30 years in good health. Some clones in this sample may be carry-over from other donors' samples. V gene TRBV7-5 combines with J gene TRBJ2-1; the table's D call TRBD2 went unverified against the DNA. TRBV7-5 is termed a pseudogene. The CDR3 here is CARSPGSALAPRGQFF. The CDR3 nucleotides are TGTGCCAGAAGCCCCGGGAGTGCCCTAGCGCCCCGGGGGCAGTTCTTC.